These 30 T cell receptor beta chains were sequenced from one sample in a study of blood T cell repertoires in COVID-19. TCRdb's table, derived via immunoSEQ multiplex PCR, lists solely in-frame clones and lacks some. Here the sample spans under 200,000 clones, roughly 73% being singletons. Sequences were obtained from peripheral blood. The receptor set was obtained from an older man with acute or convalescent COVID-19.

The chain recombines TRBV13 with TRBJ2-3, with D possibly matching TRBD2 (6 bases). Deletions cut 4 bases from V and 6 bases from J, with 17 bases between. Germline-derived CDR1 and CDR2 are PRHDT and FYEKMQ (reference sequence). The CDR3 sequence is 15 residues long. CDR3 in DNA: TGTGCCAGCAGCTCGAAAGAGACTAGTATGGATACGCAGTATTTT. It yields the protein CASSSKETSMDTQYF. Filled out from reference TRBV13 and TRBJ2-3, the complete variable domain reads AAGVIQSPRHLIKEKRETATLKCYPIPRHDTVYWYQQGPGQDPQFLISFYEKMQSDKGSIPDRFSAQQFSDYHSELNMSSLELGDSALYFCASSSKETSMDTQYFGPGTRLTVL.

CDR3 nucleotides: TGTGCCAGCAGCGTAAAAACCACAGGGCTTCGAGAGACCCAGTACTTC. The encoded protein is CASSVKTTGLRETQYF. This sequence joins TRBV9 and TRBJ2-5; TRBD1 is a possible D gene (6 bases). The CDR3 has 16 amino acids. The germline CDR1 and CDR2 sequences are SGDLS and YYNGEE. Trimming left V 1 base short and J 4 bases short, with 17 bases between.

This clone is a singleton in its sample. Other nucleotide sequences from this sample produce the same CDR3. V is TRBV12-3 or TRBV12-4 and J is TRBJ1-5, with D uncertain. This CDR3 contains 13 residues. Trimming removed 3 bases from V and 5 bases from J, with 8 bases in between. Written as DNA, the CDR3 is TGTGCCAGCAGTTTTTCGGGTTATCAGCCCCAGCATTTT. Translating gives CASSFSGYQPQHF.

The CDR3 DNA is TGTGCCAGCAGTTTACCCGACAGCCCCGGAGCTTTCTTT. Translating gives CASSLPDSPGAFF. The chain has TRBV12-3 or TRBV12-4 and TRBJ1-1; perhaps TRBD1 as D (5 bases). The CDR3 extends over 13 amino acids. V lost 2 bases to trimming and J lost 10 bases, with 14 bases between them.

The sample holds a few counts of this clone. This chain uses TRBV4-2 with TRBJ1-2; no clear D. CDR1 is LGHNA, CDR2 YNFKEQ, per germline. The V gene lost 0 bases and the J gene lost 1 base, with 9 bases spanning the gap. The CDR3 length is 15 residues. The CDR3 loop reads CASSQDRTVNYGYTF. The CDR3 DNA sequence: TGTGCCAGCAGCCAAGATCGAACGGTTAACTATGGCTACACCTTC.

J is TRBJ1-1 and V is TRBV29-1; a possible D gene is TRBD1 (5 bases). V shed 7 bases and J shed 0 bases, with 15 bases lying between them. The CDR3 spans 14 residues. Per germline, CDR1 SQVTM and CDR2 ANQGSEA. In DNA form, the CDR3 reads TGCAGCGCCACCACGGGGGTTATGAACACTGAAGCTTTCTTT. It encodes CSATTGVMNTEAFF.

The chain combines TRBV6-5 with TRBJ1-5; TRBD1 matches at 7 bases. Germline V gene sequence: CDR1 MNHEY, CDR2 SVGAGI. The CDR3 consists of 15 residues. Trimming cost V 2 bases and J 4 bases; bases outside gene matches: 5. CDR3 nucleotide sequence: TGTGCCAGCAGTTACAGTCAGGGGGGAAATCAGCCCCAGCATTTT. It encodes CASSYSQGGNQPQHF.

This clone has only a few counts. V usage is TRBV29-1 and J usage is TRBJ2-1; possibly TRBD2 for D (6 bases). There are 12 residues in the CDR3. CDR1 is SQVTM and CDR2 is ANQGSEA in the germline V gene. The V end was cut by 7 bases, the J end by 1 base, with 8 bases between. The chain's CDR3 is CSAGTSYNEQFF. As DNA, the CDR3 is TGCAGCGCCGGGACTTCCTACAATGAGCAGTTCTTC.

V gene TRBV11-3 combines with J gene TRBJ2-3; 8 nucleotides line up with TRBD2. This CDR3 is built from 16 residues. V dropped 6 bases and J dropped 5; count of bases not matched to a gene: 13. Germline-derived CDR1 and CDR2 are SGHNT and YENEEA. The CDR3 here is CASSTRTSPGRDTQYF. The DNA of the CDR3 is TGTGCCAGCAGTACACGGACTAGCCCCGGGAGAGATACGCAGTATTTT.

The DNA for the CDR3 is TGCGCCAGCAGCCCGACGGAGATGAACACTGAAGCTTTCTTT. Residues: CASSPTEMNTEAFF. The gene calls are TRBV5-1 and TRBJ1-1; D not resolved. The germline V gene has CDR1 SGHRS and CDR2 YFSETQ. This CDR3 has 14 residues. Deletions cut 4 bases from V and 0 bases from J, with 10 bases between.

This clone was seen only a few times. The rearrangement uses TRBV2 and TRBJ1-5, with 7 positions matching TRBD1. The CDR3 contains 14 residues. Germline V gene sequence: CDR1 SNHLY, CDR2 FYNNEI. After removal of 1 base from V and 7 bases from J, the junction contained 4 bases not matched to a gene. CDR3 region: CASSEVTGLQPQHF. Here the CDR3 DNA reads TGTGCCAGCAGTGAAGTGACAGGGCTACAGCCCCAGCATTTT.

A single count supports this clone. DNA for the CDR3: TGTGCCAGCAGTGCCACAGGGGGGACCTACGAGCAGTACTTC. It encodes CASSATGGTYEQYF. The chain employs TRBV28 and TRBJ2-7; 8 bases are shared with TRBD1. The CDR3 spans 14 residues. The trim removed 5 bases at V and 2 bases at J, leaving 5 bases unmatched. The germline gives CDR1 MDHEN, CDR2 SYDVKM. The whole variable domain, filled in from reference TRBV28 and TRBJ2-7, reads DVKVTQSSRYLVKRTGEKVFLECVQDMDHENMFWYRQDPGLGLRLIYFSYDVKMKEKGDIPEGYSVSREKKERFSLILESASTNQTSMYLCASSATGGTYEQYFGPGTRLTVT.

The chain combines TRBV9 with TRBJ2-3; TRBD1 agrees at 12 bases. J lost 1 base, V lost 3 bases, and 12 bases had no gene match. Looked up from germline, CDR1 is SGDLS and CDR2 is YYNGEE. This CDR3 spans 19 amino acids. The CDR3 here is CASSGDRGRAGVRTDTQYF. In DNA, the CDR3 is TGTGCCAGCAGCGGGGACAGGGGGCGAGCGGGAGTTCGCACAGATACGCAGTATTTT.

The chain employs TRBV12-3 or TRBV12-4 and TRBJ1-2; 7 positions agree with TRBD1. This CDR3 spans 13 amino acids. V gave up 1 base and J gave up 8 bases; unmatched junction bases: 4. The CDR3 DNA follows: TGTGCCAGCAGTTTAGGACAGGGTATCGGCTACACCTTC. This sequence encodes CASSLGQGIGYTF.

The CDR3 nucleotides are TGTGCCAGCAGCGGTCTGCGGGATTTCACTGAAGCTTTCTTT. It encodes CASSGLRDFTEAFF. The chain is built from TRBV9 and TRBJ1-1; D ambiguous. V was pared by 3 bases and J by 4 bases, with 13 bases between. The CDR3 contains 14 residues. Per the germline V gene, CDR1 is SGDLS and CDR2 is YYNGEE.

This clone was counted a few times. This chain uses TRBV6-2 or TRBV6-3 with TRBJ1-2, with D possibly being TRBD1 (6 bases). CDR1 MNHEY and CDR2 SVGEGT come from the germline V gene. CDR3 length: 17 residues. Trimming removed 2 bases from V and 1 base from J, with 17 bases in between. DNA of the CDR3: TGTGCCAGCAGTTACCCGTTTGGGGACACCCGTAACTATGGCTACACCTTC. Translated: CASSYPFGDTRNYGYTF.

The rearrangement links TRBV10-2 to TRBJ1-3, with D unclear. The CDR3 consists of 13 residues. Trimming took 0 bases from V and 7 from J, leaving 7 bases between them. The germline V gene has CDR1 WSHSY and CDR2 SAAADI. CDR3 sequence reads: CASSESGGNTIYF. The CDR3 coding sequence is TGCGCCAGCAGTGAGTCGGGAGGGAACACCATATATTTT.

The CDR3 loop reads CASRRGTNYGYTF. The CDR3 region has the DNA TGCGCCAGCAGGAGGGGGACAAACTATGGCTACACCTTC. The chain has TRBV10-1 and TRBJ1-2; tentative D call: TRBD1 (6 bases). The V end lost 6 bases, the J end lost 2 bases, and 10 bases lay between the germline ends. Germline assignment: CDR1 WNHNN and CDR2 SYGVQD (reference sequence). This CDR3 contains 13 residues.

The gene calls are TRBV2 and TRBJ1-3, with D unresolved. Trimming shortened V by 7 bases and J by 0 bases, and 7 bases separated the two germline ends. The CDR3 spans 13 residues. Germline CDR1 is SNHLY and CDR2 is FYNNEI. The DNA of the CDR3 is TGTGCCAGCACACAGAGCTCTGGAAACACCATATATTTT. Protein sequence: CASTQSSGNTIYF.

The V and J genes are TRBV19 and TRBJ2-2, with 10 nucleotides matching TRBD1. Germline assignment: CDR1 LNHDA and CDR2 SQIVND (reference sequence). J was trimmed by 6 bases and V by 9 bases; bases with no gene match: 7. CDR3 length: 14 amino acids. CDR3 protein: CASKRDRGSGELFF. CDR3 in DNA: TGTGCCAGCAAAAGGGACAGGGGCTCCGGGGAGCTGTTTTTT.

There are a few counts of this clone. The chain couples TRBV9 to TRBJ1-6, with D tentatively TRBD1 (6 bases). The CDR3 length is 14 residues. The germline gives CDR1 SGDLS, CDR2 YYNGEE. V gave up 2 bases and J gave up 6 bases, with 9 bases separating them. The CDR3 sequence is CASSVGTLNSPLHF. The CDR3, as DNA: TGTGCCAGCAGCGTTGGGACACTTAATTCACCCCTCCACTTT.

The CDR3 here is CASSFPGSELFF. CDR3 nucleotide sequence: TGTGCCAGCAGCTTCCCAGGCTCGGAGCTGTTTTTT. The chain has TRBV7-3 and TRBJ2-2; no firm D call. The germline V and J ends were trimmed by 3 bases and 10 bases, with 9 bases remaining between them. The CDR3 spans 12 residues. Per the germline V gene, CDR1 is SGHTA and CDR2 is FQGTGA.

This clone was detected only a few times. This chain connects TRBV5-1 to TRBJ2-5, with 8 bases matching TRBD2. V was clipped by 0 bases and J by 3 bases; unmatched bases: 1. Germline V gene data show CDR1 as SGHRS and CDR2 as YFSETQ. The CDR3 totals 14 residues. CDR3 bases: TGCGCCAGCAGCTTGGTTAGCGGGGAAGAGACCCAGTACTTC. It specifies CASSLVSGEETQYF.

The sample holds one count of this clone. The sample holds other DNA sequences that translate to the same CDR3. The genes are TRBV11-3 and TRBJ2-2, with D possibly matching TRBD2 (5 bases). The germline V gene encodes CDR1 SGHNT and CDR2 YENEEA. This CDR3 spans 14 amino acids. Trimming took off 5 bases at V and 0 bases at J, with 7 bases between the two ends. The CDR3 reads CASSLRANTGELFF. The CDR3 bases are TGTGCCAGCAGCCTGAGGGCGAACACCGGGGAGCTGTTTTTT.

J is TRBJ2-7 and V is TRBV18; the D is unclear. Germline CDR1 is KGHSH and CDR2 is LQKENI. CDR3 length: 11 amino acids. CDR3 sequence: CATAASYEQYF. CDR3 DNA: TGTGCGACGGCGGCCTCCTACGAGCAGTACTTC.

The chain recombines TRBV12-3 or TRBV12-4 with TRBJ1-1; D unresolved. V shed 0 bases and J shed 14 bases, with 13 bases lying between them. The CDR3 length is 12 residues. The CDR3 loop reads CASSLAGEKRFF. In DNA, the CDR3 is TGTGCCAGCAGTTTAGCGGGAGAGAAGCGGTTCTTT.

Here the CDR3 DNA reads TGTGCCAGCAGCCCAACAGGGCCCACAGATACGCAGTATTTT. It encodes CASSPTGPTDTQYF. The chain recombines TRBV7-2 with TRBJ2-3, with D possibly being TRBD1 (6 bases). V was shortened by 5 bases and J by 2 bases, with 11 bases between the two germline ends. Germline V gives CDR1 SGHTA, CDR2 FQGNSA. CDR3 length equals 14 residues.

This clone showed up just a few times. The chain has TRBV30 and TRBJ1-1; the D is unclear. V was trimmed by 1 base and J by 3 bases, leaving 6 bases between them. The CDR3 contains 12 residues. Germline CDR1 is GTSNPN and CDR2 is SVGIG (reference sequence). The CDR3 reads CAWSDRDTEAFF. The CDR3 nucleotides are TGTGCCTGGAGTGATCGGGACACTGAAGCTTTCTTT.

The chain recombines TRBV5-5 with TRBJ1-2, with 8 nucleotides matching TRBD1. This CDR3 is built from 17 residues. The germline V gene encodes CDR1 SGHKS and CDR2 YYEKEE (reference sequence). Unmatched junction bases numbered 13, after V lost 0 bases and J lost 6 bases. In DNA form, the CDR3 reads TGTGCCAGCAGCTTGGCATGGACAGGGCGGTCGGGAGATGGCTACACCTTC. Translating gives CASSLAWTGRSGDGYTF.

The V gene is TRBV29-1, the J gene TRBJ1-4; no firm D call. The length of the CDR3 is 14 residues. Trimming shortened V by 3 bases and J by 6 bases, and 14 bases separated the two germline ends. Germline lookup yields CDR1 SQVTM and CDR2 ANQGSEA. This chain's CDR3 is CSVEVGGGYEKLFF. The CDR3 nucleotides are TGCAGCGTTGAGGTTGGTGGAGGGTATGAAAAACTGTTTTTT.